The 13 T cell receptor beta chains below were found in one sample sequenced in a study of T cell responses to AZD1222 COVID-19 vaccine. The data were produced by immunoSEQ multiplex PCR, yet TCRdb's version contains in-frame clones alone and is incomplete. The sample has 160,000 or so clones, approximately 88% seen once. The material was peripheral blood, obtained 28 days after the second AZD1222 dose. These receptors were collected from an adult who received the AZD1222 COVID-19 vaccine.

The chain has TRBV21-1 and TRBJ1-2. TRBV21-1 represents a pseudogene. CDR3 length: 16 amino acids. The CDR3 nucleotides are TGTGCCAGCAGCAAAGATCATGGCAGAGCTAACTATGGCTACACCTTC. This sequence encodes CASSKDHGRANYGYTF.

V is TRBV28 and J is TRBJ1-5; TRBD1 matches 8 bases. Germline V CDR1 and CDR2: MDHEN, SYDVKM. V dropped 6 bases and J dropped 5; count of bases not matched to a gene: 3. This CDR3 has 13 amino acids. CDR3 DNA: TGTGCCAGCAGGACAGGGGCCCATCAGCCCCAGCATTTT. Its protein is CASRTGAHQPQHF.

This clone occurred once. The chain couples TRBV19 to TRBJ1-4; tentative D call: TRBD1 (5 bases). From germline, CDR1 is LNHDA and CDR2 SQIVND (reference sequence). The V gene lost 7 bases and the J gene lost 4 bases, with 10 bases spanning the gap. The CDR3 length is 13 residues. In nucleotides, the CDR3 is TGTGCCAGTACCGGGGACGGTAATGAAAAACTGTTTTTT. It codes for CASTGDGNEKLFF.

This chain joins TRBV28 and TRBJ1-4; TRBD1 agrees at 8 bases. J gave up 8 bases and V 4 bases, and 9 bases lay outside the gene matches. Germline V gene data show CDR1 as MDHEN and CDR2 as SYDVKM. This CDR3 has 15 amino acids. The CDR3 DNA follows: TGTGCCAGCAGTTCCTCAGGGGGCGCCAAGGAAAAACTGTTTTTT. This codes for CASSSSGGAKEKLFF.

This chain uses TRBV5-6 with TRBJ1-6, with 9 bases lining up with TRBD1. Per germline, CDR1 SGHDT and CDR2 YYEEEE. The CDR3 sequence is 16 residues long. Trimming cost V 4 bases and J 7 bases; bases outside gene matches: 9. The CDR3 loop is CASSTPHRGQNSPLHF. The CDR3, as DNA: TGTGCCAGCAGCACACCTCACAGGGGGCAGAATTCACCCCTCCACTTT.

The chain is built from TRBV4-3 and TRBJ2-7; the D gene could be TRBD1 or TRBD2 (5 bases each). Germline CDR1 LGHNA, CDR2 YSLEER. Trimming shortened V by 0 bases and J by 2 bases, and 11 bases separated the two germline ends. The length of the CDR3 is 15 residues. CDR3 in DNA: TGCGCCAGCAGCCAAGATCAAGGGACCCCCTACGAGCAGTACTTC. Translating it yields CASSQDQGTPYEQYF.

CDR3 bases: TGTGCCAGCTCAACCCCGGGACCGGGAAATTCTGGAAACACCATATATTTT. Protein sequence: CASSTPGPGNSGNTIYF. The V gene is TRBV18, the J gene TRBJ1-3; D perhaps matches TRBD1 (5 bases). Per the germline V gene, CDR1 is KGHSH and CDR2 is LQKENI. Trimming shortened V by 5 bases and J by 1 base, and 18 bases separated the two germline ends. The CDR3 has 17 residues.

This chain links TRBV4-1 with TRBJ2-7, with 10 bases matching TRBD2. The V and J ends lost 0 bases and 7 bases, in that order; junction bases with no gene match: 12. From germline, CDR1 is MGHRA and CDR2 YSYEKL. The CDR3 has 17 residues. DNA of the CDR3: TGCGCCAGCAGCCAAGATAGGAAGCGGGGGGGCCACTATGAGCAGTACTTC. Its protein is CASSQDRKRGGHYEQYF.

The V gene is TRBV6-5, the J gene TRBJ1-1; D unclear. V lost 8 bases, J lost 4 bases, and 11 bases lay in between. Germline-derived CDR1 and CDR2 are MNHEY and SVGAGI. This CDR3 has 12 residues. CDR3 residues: CASRWSATEAFF. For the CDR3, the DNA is TGTGCCAGCCGGTGGTCGGCCACTGAAGCTTTCTTT.

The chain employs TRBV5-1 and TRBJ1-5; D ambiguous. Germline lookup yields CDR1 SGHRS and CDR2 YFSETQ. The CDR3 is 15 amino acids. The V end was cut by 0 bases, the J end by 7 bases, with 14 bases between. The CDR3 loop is CASSLEAAPSQPQHF. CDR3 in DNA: TGCGCCAGCAGCTTGGAGGCTGCCCCGAGCCAGCCCCAGCATTTT.

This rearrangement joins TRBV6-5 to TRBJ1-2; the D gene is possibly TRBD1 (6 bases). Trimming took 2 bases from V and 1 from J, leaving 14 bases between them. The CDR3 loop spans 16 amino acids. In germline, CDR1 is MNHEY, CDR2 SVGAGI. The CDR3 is CASSYADSFGNYGYTF. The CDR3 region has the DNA TGTGCCAGCAGTTACGCGGACAGTTTTGGTAACTATGGCTACACCTTC.

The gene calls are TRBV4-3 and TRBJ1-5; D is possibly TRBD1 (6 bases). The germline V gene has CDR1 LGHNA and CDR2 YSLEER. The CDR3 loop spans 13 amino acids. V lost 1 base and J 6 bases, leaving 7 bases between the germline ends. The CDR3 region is CASSQGGGQPQHF. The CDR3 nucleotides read TGCGCCAGCAGCCAAGGAGGGGGTCAGCCCCAGCATTTT.

In nucleotides, the CDR3 is TGTGCCAGCAGTTTACTAGCATCTCCTGGCGGGGAGCTGTTTTTT. Translation gives CASSLLASPGGELFF. The chain carries TRBV27 and TRBJ2-2, with D possibly matching TRBD2 (5 bases). CDR1 MNHEY and CDR2 SMNVEV come from the germline V gene (reference sequence). The CDR3 is made up of 15 amino acids. V was pared by 2 bases and J by 7 bases, with 14 bases between.